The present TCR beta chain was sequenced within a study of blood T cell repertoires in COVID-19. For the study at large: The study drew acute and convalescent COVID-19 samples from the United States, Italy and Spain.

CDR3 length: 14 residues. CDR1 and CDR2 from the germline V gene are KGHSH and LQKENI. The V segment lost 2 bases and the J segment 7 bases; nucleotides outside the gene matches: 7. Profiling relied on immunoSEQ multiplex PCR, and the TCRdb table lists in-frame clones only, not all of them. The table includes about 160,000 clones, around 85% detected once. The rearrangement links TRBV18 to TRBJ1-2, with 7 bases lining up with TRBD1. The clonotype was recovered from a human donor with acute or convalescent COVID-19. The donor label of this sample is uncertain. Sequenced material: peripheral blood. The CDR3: CASSPGQEYGGYTF. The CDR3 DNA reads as TGTGCCAGCTCACCAGGACAGGAGTATGGTGGCTACACCTTC.